This T cell receptor beta chain was observed in a study of shared clonotypes between healthy human individuals. The trim removed 6 bases at V and 6 bases at J, leaving 12 bases unmatched. The CDR3 runs to 15 residues. Germline V lookup: CDR1 ENHRY, CDR2 SYGVKD. TCRdb's copy holds only in-frame clones and misses some; the assay was immunoSEQ multiplex PCR. The sample shows millions of clones, roughly 93% of them seen only once. Adult Caucasians living in Nashville, Tennessee made up all of the donors. This TCR derives from a man younger than 35 in good health. Some clones in this sample may be carry-over from other donors' samples. Input material: naive CD4+ T cells from PBMCs. The sample's subset: CD45RA+ positively selected. The chain recombines TRBV10-3 with TRBJ2-7, with 9 nucleotides matching TRBD1. DNA of the CDR3: TGTGCCATCAGAGGGGGCCGGGACAGGGCGGTCGAGCAGTACTTC. Translation: CAIRGGRDRAVEQYF.